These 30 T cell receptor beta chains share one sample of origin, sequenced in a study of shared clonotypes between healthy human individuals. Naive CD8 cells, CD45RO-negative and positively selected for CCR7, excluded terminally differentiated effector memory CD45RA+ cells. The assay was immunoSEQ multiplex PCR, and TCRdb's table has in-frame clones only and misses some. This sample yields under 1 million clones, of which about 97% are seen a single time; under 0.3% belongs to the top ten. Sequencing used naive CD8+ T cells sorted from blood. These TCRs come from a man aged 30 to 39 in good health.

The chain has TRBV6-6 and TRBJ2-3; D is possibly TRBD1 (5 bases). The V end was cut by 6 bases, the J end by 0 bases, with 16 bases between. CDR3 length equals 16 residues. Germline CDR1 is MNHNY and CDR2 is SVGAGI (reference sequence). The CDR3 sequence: CASSALQVSSTDTQYF. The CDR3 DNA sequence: TGTGCCAGCAGCGCCCTACAGGTGTCTAGCACAGATACGCAGTATTTT.

The CDR3 DNA sequence: TGTGCCAGCGACCCTCTAGGGTACGGCGGGGAGCTGTTTTTT. Protein product: CASDPLGYGGELFF. This chain links TRBV9 with TRBJ2-2; D is undetermined. The germline V and J ends were trimmed by 7 bases and 7 bases, with 17 bases remaining between them. CDR1 and CDR2 (germline): SGDLS, YYNGEE. The CDR3 length is 14 residues.

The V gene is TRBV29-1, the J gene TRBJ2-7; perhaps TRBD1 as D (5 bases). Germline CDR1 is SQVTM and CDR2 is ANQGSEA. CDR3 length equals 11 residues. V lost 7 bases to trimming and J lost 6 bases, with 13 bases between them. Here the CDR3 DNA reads TGCAGCGCTTATGACAGCCCCGAGCAGTACTTC. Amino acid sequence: CSAYDSPEQYF.

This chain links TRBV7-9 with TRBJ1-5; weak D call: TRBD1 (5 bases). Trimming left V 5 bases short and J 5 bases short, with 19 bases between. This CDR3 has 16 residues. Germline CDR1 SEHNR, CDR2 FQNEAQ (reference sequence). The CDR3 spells CASSKSSRLGDQPQHF. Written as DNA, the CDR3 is TGTGCCAGCAGCAAATCGTCAAGGTTAGGGGATCAGCCCCAGCATTTT.

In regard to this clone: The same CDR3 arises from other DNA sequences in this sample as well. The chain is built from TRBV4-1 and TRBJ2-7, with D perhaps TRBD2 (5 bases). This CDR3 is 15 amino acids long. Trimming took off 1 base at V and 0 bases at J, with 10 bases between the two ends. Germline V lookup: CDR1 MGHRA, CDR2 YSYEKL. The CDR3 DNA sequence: TGCGCCAGCAGCCAAGTAACGGGATACTCCTACGAGCAGTACTTC. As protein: CASSQVTGYSYEQYF.

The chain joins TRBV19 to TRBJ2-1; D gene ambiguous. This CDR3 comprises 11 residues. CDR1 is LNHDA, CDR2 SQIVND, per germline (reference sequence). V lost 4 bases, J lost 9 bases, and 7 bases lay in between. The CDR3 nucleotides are TGTGCCAGTAGTACTAATGTTGAGCAGTTCTTC. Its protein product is CASSTNVEQFF.

The chain's CDR3 is CASGLSGGYEQYF. CDR3 DNA: TGTGCCAGCGGTCTCTCAGGGGGCTACGAGCAGTACTTC. The rearrangement joins TRBV6-5 to TRBJ2-7; 7 positions match TRBD1. This CDR3 contains 13 residues. The germline V gene has CDR1 MNHEY and CDR2 SVGAGI. J lost 3 bases, V lost 8 bases, and 7 bases had no gene match.

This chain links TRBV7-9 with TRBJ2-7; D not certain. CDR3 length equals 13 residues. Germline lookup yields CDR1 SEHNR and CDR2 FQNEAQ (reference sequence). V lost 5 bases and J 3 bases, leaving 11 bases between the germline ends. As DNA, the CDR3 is TGTGCCAGCAGCCCCTCCGAATTCTACGAGCAGTACTTC. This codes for CASSPSEFYEQYF. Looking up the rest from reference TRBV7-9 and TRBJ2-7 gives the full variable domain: DTGVSQNPRHKITKRGQNVTFRCDPISEHNRLYWYRQTLGQGPEFLTYFQNEAQLEKSRLLSDRFSAERPKGSFSTLEIQRTEQGDSAMYLCASSPSEFYEQYFGPGTRLTVT.

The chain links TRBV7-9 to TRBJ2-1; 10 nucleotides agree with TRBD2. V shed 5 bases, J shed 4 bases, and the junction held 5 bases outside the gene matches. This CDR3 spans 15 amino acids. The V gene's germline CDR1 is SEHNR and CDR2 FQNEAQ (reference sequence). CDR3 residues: CASSQSGRDYNEQFF. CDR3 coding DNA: TGTGCCAGCAGCCAGAGCGGGAGGGATTACAATGAGCAGTTCTTC.

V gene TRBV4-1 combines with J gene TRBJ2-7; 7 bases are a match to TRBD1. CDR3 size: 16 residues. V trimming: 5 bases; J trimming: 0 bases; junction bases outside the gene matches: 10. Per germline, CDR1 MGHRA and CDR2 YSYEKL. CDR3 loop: CASSVQGSPSSYEQYF. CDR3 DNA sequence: TGCGCCAGCAGCGTACAGGGGAGCCCAAGCTCCTACGAGCAGTACTTC.

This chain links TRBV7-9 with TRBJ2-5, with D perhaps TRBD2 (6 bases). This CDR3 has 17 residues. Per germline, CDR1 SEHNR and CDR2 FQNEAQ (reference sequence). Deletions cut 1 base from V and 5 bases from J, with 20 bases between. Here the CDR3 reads CASSLGFGGVGAETQYF. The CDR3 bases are TGTGCCAGCAGCTTAGGTTTCGGGGGAGTTGGGGCGGAGACCCAGTACTTC.

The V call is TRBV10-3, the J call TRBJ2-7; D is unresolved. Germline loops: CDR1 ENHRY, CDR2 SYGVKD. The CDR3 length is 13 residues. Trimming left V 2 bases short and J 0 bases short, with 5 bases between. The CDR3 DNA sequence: TGTGCCATCAGTGAGACAAGCTCCTACGAGCAGTACTTC. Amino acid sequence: CAISETSSYEQYF.

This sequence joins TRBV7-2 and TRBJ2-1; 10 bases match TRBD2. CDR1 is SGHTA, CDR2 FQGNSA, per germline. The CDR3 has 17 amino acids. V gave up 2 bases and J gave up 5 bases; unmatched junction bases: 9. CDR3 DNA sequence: TGTGCCAGCAGCTTATCGGCTAGCGGGAGTCACGACAATGAGCAGTTCTTC. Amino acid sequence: CASSLSASGSHDNEQFF.

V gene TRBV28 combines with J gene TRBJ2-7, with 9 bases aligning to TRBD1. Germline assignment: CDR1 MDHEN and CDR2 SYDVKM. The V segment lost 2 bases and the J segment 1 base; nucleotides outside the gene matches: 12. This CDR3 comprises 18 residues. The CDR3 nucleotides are TGTGCCAGCAGTTTAAGCCTCGGCGGGACAGGGCCTTCCTACGAGCAGTACTTC. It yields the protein CASSLSLGGTGPSYEQYF. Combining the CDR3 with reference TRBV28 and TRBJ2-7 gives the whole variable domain DVKVTQSSRYLVKRTGEKVFLECVQDMDHENMFWYRQDPGLGLRLIYFSYDVKMKEKGDIPEGYSVSREKKERFSLILESASTNQTSMYLCASSLSLGGTGPSYEQYFGPGTRLTVT.

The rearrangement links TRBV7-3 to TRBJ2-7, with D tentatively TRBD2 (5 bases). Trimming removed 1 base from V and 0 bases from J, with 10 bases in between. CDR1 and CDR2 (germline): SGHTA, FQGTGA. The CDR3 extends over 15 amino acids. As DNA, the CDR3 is TGTGCCAGCAGCTTAAGCCCAGCGGTCTCCTACGAGCAGTACTTC. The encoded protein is CASSLSPAVSYEQYF.

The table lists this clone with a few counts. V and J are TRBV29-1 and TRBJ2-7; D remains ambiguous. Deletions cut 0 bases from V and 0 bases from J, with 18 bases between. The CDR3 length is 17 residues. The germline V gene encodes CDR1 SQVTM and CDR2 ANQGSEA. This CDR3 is CSVEDGGGRTPSYEQYF. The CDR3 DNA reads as TGCAGCGTTGAAGATGGTGGCGGTCGGACCCCCTCCTACGAGCAGTACTTC.

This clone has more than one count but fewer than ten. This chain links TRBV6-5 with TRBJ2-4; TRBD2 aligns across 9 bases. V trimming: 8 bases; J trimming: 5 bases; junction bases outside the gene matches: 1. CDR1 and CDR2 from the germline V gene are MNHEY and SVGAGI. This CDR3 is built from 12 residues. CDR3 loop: CASASGENIQYF. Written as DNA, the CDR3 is TGTGCCAGCGCTAGCGGGGAAAACATTCAGTACTTC.

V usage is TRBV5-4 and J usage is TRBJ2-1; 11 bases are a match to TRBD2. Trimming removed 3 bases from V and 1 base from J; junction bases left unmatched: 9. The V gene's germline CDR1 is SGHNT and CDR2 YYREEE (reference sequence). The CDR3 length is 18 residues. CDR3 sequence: CASSWETSGEGSYNEQFF. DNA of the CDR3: TGTGCCAGCAGCTGGGAGACTAGCGGGGAGGGGTCCTACAATGAGCAGTTCTTC.

CDR3: CASSPGQGLTDTQYF. CDR3 DNA sequence: TGCGCCAGCAGCCCTGGACAGGGCCTCACAGATACGCAGTATTTT. The chain carries TRBV5-1 and TRBJ2-3, with TRBD1 matching 8 bases. Germline assignment: CDR1 SGHRS and CDR2 YFSETQ. This CDR3 comprises 15 residues. The V segment lost 4 bases and the J segment 2 bases; nucleotides outside the gene matches: 6.

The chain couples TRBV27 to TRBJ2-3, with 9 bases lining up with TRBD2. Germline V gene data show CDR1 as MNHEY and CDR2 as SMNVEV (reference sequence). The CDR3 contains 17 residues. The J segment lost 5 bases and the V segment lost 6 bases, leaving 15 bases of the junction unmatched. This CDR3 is CASSSPLVAGAEDTQYF. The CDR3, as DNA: TGTGCCAGCAGCTCCCCCCTGGTAGCGGGAGCTGAAGATACGCAGTATTTT.

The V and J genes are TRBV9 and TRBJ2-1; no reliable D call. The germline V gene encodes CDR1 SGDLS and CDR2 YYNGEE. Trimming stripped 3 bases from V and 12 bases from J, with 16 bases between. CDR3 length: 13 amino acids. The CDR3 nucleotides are TGTGCCAGCAGCGCCCGATCCGCAGGTGGGCAGTTCTTC. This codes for CASSARSAGGQFF.

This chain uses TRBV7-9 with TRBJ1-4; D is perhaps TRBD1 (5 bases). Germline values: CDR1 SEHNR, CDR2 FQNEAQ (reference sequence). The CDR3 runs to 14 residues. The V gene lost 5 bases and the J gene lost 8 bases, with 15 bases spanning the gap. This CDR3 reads CASSPEGPGEKLFF. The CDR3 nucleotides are TGTGCCAGCAGCCCCGAGGGACCGGGGGAAAAACTGTTTTTT.

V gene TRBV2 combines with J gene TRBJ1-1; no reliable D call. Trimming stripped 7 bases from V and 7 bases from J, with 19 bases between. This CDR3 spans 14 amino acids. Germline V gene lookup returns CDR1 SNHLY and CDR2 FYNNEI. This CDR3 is CASTQSVPPNEAFF. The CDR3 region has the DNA TGTGCCAGCACCCAGAGCGTACCCCCGAATGAAGCTTTCTTT.

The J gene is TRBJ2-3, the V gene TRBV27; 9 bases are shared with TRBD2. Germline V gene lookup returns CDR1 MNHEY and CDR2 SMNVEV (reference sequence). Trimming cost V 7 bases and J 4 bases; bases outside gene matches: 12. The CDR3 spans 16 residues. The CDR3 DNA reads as TGTGCCAGCACCCCGGGCGGGGGGGTGGTTGCAGATACGCAGTATTTT. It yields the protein CASTPGGGVVADTQYF.

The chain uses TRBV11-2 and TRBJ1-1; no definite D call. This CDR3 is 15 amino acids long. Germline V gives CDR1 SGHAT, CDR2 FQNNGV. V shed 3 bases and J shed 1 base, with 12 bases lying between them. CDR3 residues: CASSFSLGTNTEAFF. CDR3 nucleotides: TGTGCCAGCAGCTTTAGTTTAGGAACGAACACTGAAGCTTTCTTT.

DNA for the CDR3: TGTGCCAGCAGCTTGACAAGCGGGATTCCCTACGAGCAGTACTTC. Protein: CASSLTSGIPYEQYF. This chain uses TRBV5-4 with TRBJ2-7; 7 bases are shared with TRBD2. Germline lookup yields CDR1 SGHNT and CDR2 YYREEE (reference sequence). Losses at the gene ends were 1 base for V and 2 bases for J; bases not matched to a gene: 6. This CDR3 has 15 amino acids.

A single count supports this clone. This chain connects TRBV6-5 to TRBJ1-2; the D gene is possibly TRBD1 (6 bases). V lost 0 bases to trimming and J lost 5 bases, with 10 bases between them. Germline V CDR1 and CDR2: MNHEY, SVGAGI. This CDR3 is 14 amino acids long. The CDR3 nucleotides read TGTGCCAGCAGTTACTCAGGGGGAAGATATGGCTACACCTTC. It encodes CASSYSGGRYGYTF.

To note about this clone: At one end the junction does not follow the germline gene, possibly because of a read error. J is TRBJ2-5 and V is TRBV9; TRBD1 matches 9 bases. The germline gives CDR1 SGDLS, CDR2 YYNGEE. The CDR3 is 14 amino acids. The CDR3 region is CASTQSHKPGQGDF. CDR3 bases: TGTGCCAGCACCCAGAGTCACAAACCGGGACAGGGAGACTTC. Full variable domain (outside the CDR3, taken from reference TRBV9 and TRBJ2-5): DSGVTQTPKHLITATGQRVTLRCSPRSGDLSVYWYQQSLDQGLQFLIQYYNGEERAKGNILERFSAQQFPDLHSELNLSSLELGDSALYFCASTQSHKPGQGDFGPGTRLLVL.

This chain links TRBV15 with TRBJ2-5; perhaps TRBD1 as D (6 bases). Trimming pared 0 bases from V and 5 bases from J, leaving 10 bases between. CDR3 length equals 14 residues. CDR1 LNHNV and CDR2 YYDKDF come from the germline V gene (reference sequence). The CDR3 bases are TGTGCCACCAGCAGAGATCGGACAGATGAGACCCAGTACTTC. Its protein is CATSRDRTDETQYF.

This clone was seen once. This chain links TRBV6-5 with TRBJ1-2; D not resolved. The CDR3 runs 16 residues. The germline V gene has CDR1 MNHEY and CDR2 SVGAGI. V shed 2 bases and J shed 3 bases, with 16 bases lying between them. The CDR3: CASSYNSAPGDYGYTF. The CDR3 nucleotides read TGTGCCAGCAGTTACAACAGCGCACCCGGGGACTATGGCTACACCTTC.